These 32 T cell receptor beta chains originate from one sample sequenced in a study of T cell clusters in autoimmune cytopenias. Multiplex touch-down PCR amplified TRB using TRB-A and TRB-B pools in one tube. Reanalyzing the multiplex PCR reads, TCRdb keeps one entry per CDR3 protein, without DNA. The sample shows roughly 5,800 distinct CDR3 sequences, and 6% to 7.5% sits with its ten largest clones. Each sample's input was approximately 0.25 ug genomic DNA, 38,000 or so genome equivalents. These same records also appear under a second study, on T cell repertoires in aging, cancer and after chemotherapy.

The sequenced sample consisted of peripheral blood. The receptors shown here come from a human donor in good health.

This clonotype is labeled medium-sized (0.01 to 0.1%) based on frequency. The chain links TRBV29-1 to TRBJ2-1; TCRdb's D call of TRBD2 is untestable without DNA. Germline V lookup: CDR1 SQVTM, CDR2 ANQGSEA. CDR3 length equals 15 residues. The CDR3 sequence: CSVELAGGRDNEQFF.

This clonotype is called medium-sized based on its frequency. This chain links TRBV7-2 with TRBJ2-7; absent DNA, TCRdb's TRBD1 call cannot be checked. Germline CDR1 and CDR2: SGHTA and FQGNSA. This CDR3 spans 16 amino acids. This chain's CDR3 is CASSLEPGRTSYEQYF.

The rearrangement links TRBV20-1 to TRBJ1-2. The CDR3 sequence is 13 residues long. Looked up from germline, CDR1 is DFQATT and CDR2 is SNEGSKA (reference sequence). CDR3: CSARKGSNYGYTF.

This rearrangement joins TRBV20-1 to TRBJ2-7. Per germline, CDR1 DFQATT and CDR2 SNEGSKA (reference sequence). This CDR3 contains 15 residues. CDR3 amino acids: CSARPRHLSSYEQYF.

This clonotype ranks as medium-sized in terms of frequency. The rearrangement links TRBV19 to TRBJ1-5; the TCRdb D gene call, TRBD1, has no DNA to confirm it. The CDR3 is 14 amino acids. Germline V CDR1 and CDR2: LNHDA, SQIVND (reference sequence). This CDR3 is CASGQGARNQPQHF.

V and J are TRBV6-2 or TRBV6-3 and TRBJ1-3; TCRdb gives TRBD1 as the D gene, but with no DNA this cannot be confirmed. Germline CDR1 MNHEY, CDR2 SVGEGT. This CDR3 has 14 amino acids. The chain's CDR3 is CASSPGPSGNTIYF.

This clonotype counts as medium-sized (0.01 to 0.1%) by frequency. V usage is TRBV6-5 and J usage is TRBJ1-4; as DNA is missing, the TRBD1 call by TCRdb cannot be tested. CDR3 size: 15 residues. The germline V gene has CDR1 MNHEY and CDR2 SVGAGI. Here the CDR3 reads CASSRKTGGAEKLFF.

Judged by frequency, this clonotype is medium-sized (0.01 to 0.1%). This CDR3 is CASRYPRDGSYEQYF. The chain links TRBV19 to TRBJ2-7; no DNA is available, so the TRBD2 call from TCRdb remains unchecked. Germline CDR1 LNHDA, CDR2 SQIVND (reference sequence). The CDR3 length is 15 residues.

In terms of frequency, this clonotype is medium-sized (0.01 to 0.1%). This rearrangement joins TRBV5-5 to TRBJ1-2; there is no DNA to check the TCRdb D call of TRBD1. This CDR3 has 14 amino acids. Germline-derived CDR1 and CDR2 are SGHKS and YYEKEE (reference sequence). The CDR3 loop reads CASSLGGVPYGYTF.

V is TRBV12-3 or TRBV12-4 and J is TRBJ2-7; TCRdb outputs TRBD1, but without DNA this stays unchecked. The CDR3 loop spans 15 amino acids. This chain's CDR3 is CASSLRGESSYEQYF.

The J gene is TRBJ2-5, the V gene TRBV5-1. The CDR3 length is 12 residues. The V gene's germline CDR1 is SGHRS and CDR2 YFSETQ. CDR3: CASSASQETQYF.

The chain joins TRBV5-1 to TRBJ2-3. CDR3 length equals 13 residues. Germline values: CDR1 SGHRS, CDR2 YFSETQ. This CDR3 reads CASKEDNTDTQYF.

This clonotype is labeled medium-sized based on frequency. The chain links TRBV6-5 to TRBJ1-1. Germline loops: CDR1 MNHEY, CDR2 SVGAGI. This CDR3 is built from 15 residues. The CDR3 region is CASSYSRWPYTEAFF.

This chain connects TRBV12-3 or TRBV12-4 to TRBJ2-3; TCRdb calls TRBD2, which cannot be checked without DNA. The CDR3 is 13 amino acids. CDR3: CATGLAGTDTQYF.

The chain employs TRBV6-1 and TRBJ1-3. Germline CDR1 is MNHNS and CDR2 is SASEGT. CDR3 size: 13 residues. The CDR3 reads CASSSGLGNTIYF.

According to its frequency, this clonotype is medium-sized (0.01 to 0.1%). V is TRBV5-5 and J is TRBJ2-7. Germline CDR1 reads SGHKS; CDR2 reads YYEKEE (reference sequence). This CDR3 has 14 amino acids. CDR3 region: CASSLVGRSYEQYF.

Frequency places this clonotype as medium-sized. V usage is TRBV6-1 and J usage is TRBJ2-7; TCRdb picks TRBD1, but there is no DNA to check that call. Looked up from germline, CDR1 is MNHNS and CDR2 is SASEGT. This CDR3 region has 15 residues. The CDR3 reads CASTRTGQGLYEQYF.

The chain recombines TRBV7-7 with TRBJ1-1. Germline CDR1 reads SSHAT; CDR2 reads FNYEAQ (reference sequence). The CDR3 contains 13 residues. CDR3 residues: CASSADRNTEAFF.

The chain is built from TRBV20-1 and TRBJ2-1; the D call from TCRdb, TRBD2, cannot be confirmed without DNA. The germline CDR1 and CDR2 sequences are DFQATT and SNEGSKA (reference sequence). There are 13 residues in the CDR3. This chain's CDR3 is CSVVAGGSNEQFF.

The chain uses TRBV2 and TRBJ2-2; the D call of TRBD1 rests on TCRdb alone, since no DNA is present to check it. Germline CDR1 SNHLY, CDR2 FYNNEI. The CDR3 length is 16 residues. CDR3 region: CASSEEGVGGTGELFF. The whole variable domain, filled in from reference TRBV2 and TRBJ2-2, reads EPEVTQTPSHQVTQMGQEVILRCVPISNHLYFYWYRQILGQKVEFLVSFYNNEISEKSEIFDDQFSVERPDGSNFTLKIRSTKLEDSAMYFCASSEEGVGGTGELFFGEGSRLTVL.

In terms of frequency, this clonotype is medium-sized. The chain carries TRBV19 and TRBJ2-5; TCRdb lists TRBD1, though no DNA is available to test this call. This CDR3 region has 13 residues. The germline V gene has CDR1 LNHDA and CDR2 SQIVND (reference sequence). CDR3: CASSARQGETQYF.

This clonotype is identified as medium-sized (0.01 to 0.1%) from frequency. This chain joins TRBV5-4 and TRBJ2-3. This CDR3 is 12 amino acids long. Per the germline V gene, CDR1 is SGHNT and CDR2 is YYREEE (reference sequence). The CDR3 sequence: CASSLDLSAQYF.

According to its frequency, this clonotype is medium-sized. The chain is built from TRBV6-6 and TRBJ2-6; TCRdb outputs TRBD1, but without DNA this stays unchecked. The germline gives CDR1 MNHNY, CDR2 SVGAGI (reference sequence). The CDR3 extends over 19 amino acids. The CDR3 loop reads CASSYQTLRASSGANVLTF.

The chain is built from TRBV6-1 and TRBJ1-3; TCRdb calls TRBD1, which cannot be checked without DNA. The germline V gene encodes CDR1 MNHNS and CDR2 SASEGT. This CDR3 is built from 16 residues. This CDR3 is CASSETGLHSGNTIYF.

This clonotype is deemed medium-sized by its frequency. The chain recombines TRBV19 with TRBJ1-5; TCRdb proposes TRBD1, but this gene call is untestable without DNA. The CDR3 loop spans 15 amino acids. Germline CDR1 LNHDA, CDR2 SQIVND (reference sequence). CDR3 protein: CASSRTGNPNQPQHF.

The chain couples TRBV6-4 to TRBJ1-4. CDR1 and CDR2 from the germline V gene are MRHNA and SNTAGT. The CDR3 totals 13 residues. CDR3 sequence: CASSSVTNEKLFF.

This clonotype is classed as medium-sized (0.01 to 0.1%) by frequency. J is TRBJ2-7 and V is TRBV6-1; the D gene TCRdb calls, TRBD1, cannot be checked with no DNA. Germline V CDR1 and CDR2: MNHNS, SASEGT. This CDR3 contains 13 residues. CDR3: CASSGQSTYEQYF.

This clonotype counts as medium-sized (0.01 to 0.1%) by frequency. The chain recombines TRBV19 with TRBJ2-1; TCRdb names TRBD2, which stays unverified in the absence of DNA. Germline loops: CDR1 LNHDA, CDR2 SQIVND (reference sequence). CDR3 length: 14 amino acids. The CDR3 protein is CASSLLAGSNEQFF.

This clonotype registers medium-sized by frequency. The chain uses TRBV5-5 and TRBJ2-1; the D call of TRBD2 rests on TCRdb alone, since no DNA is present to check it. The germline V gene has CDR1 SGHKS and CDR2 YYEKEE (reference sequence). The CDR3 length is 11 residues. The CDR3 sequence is CASSFGSEQFF.

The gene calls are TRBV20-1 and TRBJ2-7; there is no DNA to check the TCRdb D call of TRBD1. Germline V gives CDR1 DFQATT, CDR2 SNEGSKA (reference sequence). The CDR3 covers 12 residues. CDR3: CSAGDLSYEQYF.

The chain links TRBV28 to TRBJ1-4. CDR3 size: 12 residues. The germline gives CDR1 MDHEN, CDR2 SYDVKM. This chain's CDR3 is CASNNSGGKLFF.

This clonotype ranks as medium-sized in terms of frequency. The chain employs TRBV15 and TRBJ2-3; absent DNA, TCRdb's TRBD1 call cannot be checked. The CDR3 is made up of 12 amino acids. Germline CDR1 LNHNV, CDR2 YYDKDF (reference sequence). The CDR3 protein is CATSRPHYTQYF.